In its sample, the clone carrying this T cell receptor beta chain was seen once. The target antigen is unknown. This entry is derived from a study of T cells after posttransplantation cyclophosphamide. Study conclusions and caveats: Donor-recipient repertoire similarity was low at 1-2 months, rising over year one. Recipient CMV seropositivity and CMV reactivation strongly tracked TRB clonality. Blood and skin or GI T cell repertoires showed limited TRB overlap.

Busulfan-fludarabine conditioning, marrow transplant, and cyclophosphamide on days +3 and +4 were administered. Germline loops: CDR1 SGHRS, CDR2 YFSETQ. This CDR3 has 15 amino acids. Losses at the gene ends were 0 bases for V and 6 bases for J; bases not matched to a gene: 5. The method was immunoSEQ multiplex PCR; TCRdb's version includes in-frame clones alone and lacks a portion of them. The data contain around 37,000 clones, just under 80% of them singletons. This specimen consisted of CD4+ T cells sorted from blood, obtained around 2,000 days after a stem cell transplant with posttransplant cyclophosphamide. The TCR comes from a female patient aged 35-55 years who received an allogeneic stem cell transplant from a related donor, was CMV-positive, and had no GVHD. The T cells may come from the graft donor. V gene TRBV5-1 combines with J gene TRBJ1-5, with TRBD1 matching over 8 bases. The CDR3 coding sequence is TGCGCCAGCAGCTTGGACAGGGGGATCGGTCAGCCCCAGCATTTT. It is translated as CASSLDRGIGQPQHF.